These 23 T cell receptor beta chains originate from one sample sequenced in a study of neurological immune-mediated disorders. TCRdb re-analysed the 5' RACE reads in MiXCR, keeping a single row per CDR3 protein. The data show about 53,000 distinct CDR3 sequences, under 4.5% seen once. The specimen sequenced was PBMCs. The receptors were sampled from a woman in her twenties or thirties with multiple sclerosis.

This clonotype appeared many times. The chain is built from TRBV5-1 and TRBJ2-7; no reliable D call. CDR1 is SGHRS and CDR2 is YFSETQ in the germline V gene. V was clipped by 3 bases and J by 4 bases, with 5 bases between them. There are 11 residues in the CDR3. The CDR3 nucleotides are TGCGCCAGCAGCTCCCGGTACGAGCAGTACTTC. Its translation is CASSSRYEQYF.

In this sample, this clonotype turned up many times. The CDR3 reads CASSLTQINSPLHF. The CDR3 DNA is TGCGCCAGCAGCTTAACTCAGATTAATTCACCCCTCCACTTT. The V gene is TRBV5-1, the J gene TRBJ1-6; D gene uncertain. Trimming pared 2 bases from V and 6 bases from J, leaving 9 bases between. CDR3 length equals 14 residues. Per the germline V gene, CDR1 is SGHRS and CDR2 is YFSETQ.

In this sample, this clonotype turned up many times. The chain is built from TRBV9 and TRBJ2-1; the match to TRBD2 covers 8 bases. J lost 4 bases, V lost 0 bases, and 3 bases had no gene match. Germline CDR1 is SGDLS and CDR2 is YYNGEE. The length of the CDR3 is 15 residues. DNA of the CDR3: TGTGCCAGCAGCGTAGGCGGGGGGAATTACAATGAGCAGTTCTTC. Protein sequence: CASSVGGGNYNEQFF.

This clonotype showed up just a few times. The V and J genes are TRBV20-1 and TRBJ2-1, with 8 bases aligning to TRBD2. The length of the CDR3 is 14 residues. Trimming cost V 2 bases and J 5 bases; bases outside gene matches: 5. Looked up from germline, CDR1 is DFQATT and CDR2 is SNEGSKA (reference sequence). The CDR3 region is CSARSLAGNNEQFF. The CDR3 nucleotides read TGCAGTGCTAGAAGCCTAGCGGGCAACAATGAGCAGTTCTTC.

This clonotype was picked up a small number of times. V gene TRBV5-5 combines with J gene TRBJ2-7; 7 bases map to TRBD1. CDR1 and CDR2 from the germline V gene are SGHKS and YYEKEE (reference sequence). The CDR3 extends over 14 amino acids. V was clipped by 4 bases and J by 5 bases; unmatched bases: 9. The CDR3 nucleotides read TGTGCCAGCAGCCGGGACAGAACCAGGAACGAGCAGTACTTC. It translates to CASSRDRTRNEQYF.

This clonotype was recorded at least ten times. V usage is TRBV5-1 and J usage is TRBJ2-7, with D perhaps matching TRBD1 (6 bases). This CDR3 has 15 residues. CDR1 and CDR2 from the germline V gene are SGHRS and YFSETQ. V lost 1 base and J 2 bases, leaving 13 bases between the germline ends. CDR3 DNA sequence: TGCGCCAGCAGCTTGTGGCTTGGACAGACCTACGAGCAGTACTTC. Amino acids: CASSLWLGQTYEQYF.

As concerns this clonotype: Germline is not matched at one junction end, which may reflect a read error. The chain is built from TRBV3-1 and TRBJ1-5; 7 bases map to TRBD1. CDR1 LGHDT and CDR2 YNNKEL come from the germline V gene (reference sequence). This CDR3 spans 14 amino acids. The CDR3 DNA reads TGTGCCAGCAGTCAGGTGGGTACGGGACAGCCCCAGAATTTT. This gives the protein CASSQVGTGQPQNF. Looking up the rest from reference TRBV3-1 and TRBJ1-5 gives the full variable domain: DTAVSQTPKYLVTQMGNDKSIKCEQNLGHDTMYWYKQDSKKFLKIMFSYNNKELIINETVPNRFSPKSPDKAHLNLHINSLELGDSAVYFCASSQVGTGQPQNFGDGTRLSIL.

This clonotype was counted at least ten times. The gene calls are TRBV20-1 and TRBJ1-1; D not resolved. V dropped 5 bases and J dropped 1 base, with 11 bases sitting between them. Per the germline V gene, CDR1 is DFQATT and CDR2 is SNEGSKA (reference sequence). The CDR3 sequence is 13 residues long. Here the CDR3 reads CSAPSPGNTEAFF. The CDR3 bases are TGCAGTGCTCCTTCCCCAGGGAACACTGAAGCTTTCTTT.

Many counts were recorded for this clonotype. The rearrangement joins TRBV7-9 to TRBJ2-1; D is unclear. In germline, CDR1 is SEHNR, CDR2 FQNEAQ (reference sequence). CDR3 length: 12 residues. The V gene lost 1 base and the J gene lost 5 bases, with 3 bases spanning the gap. CDR3 nucleotide sequence: TGTGCCAGCAGCTTAGGGGACAATGAGCAGTTCTTC. Residues: CASSLGDNEQFF.

Ten or more counts support this clonotype. The chain combines TRBV20-1 with TRBJ2-3, with TRBD1 identical over 7 bases. J lost 4 bases, V lost 3 bases, and 7 bases had no gene match. Per the germline V gene, CDR1 is DFQATT and CDR2 is SNEGSKA (reference sequence). The CDR3 is made up of 14 amino acids. CDR3 bases: TGCAGTGCTAGGGGACAGCGAGGAGCAGATACGCAGTATTTT. Translation gives CSARGQRGADTQYF.

This clonotype was seen ten or more times. The chain combines TRBV4-3 with TRBJ2-7; 10 positions match TRBD2. V gave up 1 base and J gave up 7 bases; unmatched junction bases: 13. Germline CDR1 is LGHNA and CDR2 is YSLEER. This CDR3 has 17 amino acids. The CDR3 here is CASSQGPGAGGRREQYF. CDR3 in DNA: TGCGCCAGCAGCCAAGGGCCAGGAGCGGGAGGGCGTCGAGAGCAGTACTTC.

This clonotype appeared many times. The V gene is TRBV12-3 or TRBV12-4, the J gene TRBJ1-2; D gene ambiguous. Deletions cut 10 bases from V and 3 bases from J, with 15 bases between. The CDR3 totals 13 residues. The CDR3 protein is CATRPDWDYGYTF. The CDR3 DNA sequence: TGTGCCACCCGCCCGGACTGGGACTATGGCTACACCTTC.

At least ten counts were recorded for this clonotype. The chain links TRBV28 to TRBJ1-2; 7 bases match TRBD1. The germline gives CDR1 MDHEN, CDR2 SYDVKM. The CDR3 consists of 13 residues. V was pared by 6 bases and J by 8 bases, with 9 bases of the junction left unmatched. The CDR3 is CASRTGQGGGYTF. The CDR3 DNA reads as TGTGCCAGCAGGACCGGCCAGGGGGGCGGCTACACCTTC.

This clonotype was seen at least ten times. The genes are TRBV20-1 and TRBJ1-6; tentative D call: TRBD1 (5 bases). Trimming cost V 4 bases and J 7 bases, with 20 bases left between them. Germline V gene lookup returns CDR1 DFQATT and CDR2 SNEGSKA (reference sequence). The CDR3 totals 16 residues. This chain's CDR3 is CSAMGVGRVKNSPLHF. The CDR3 region has the DNA TGCAGTGCTATGGGGGTGGGGAGGGTGAAAAATTCACCCCTCCACTTT.

There are many counts of this clonotype. This chain connects TRBV27 to TRBJ2-1, with 9 bases lining up with TRBD1. Germline loops: CDR1 MNHEY, CDR2 SMNVEV (reference sequence). The CDR3 runs 15 residues. Unmatched junction bases numbered 3, after V lost 4 bases and J lost 2 bases. CDR3 bases: TGTGCCAGCAGTTCAACAGGGGGCCCCTACAATGAGCAGTTCTTC. Protein sequence: CASSSTGGPYNEQFF.

With regard to this clonotype: Given a much more abundant clone one base away, this may be a read error. V and J are TRBV7-2 and TRBJ2-3; D not resolved. Trimming took 10 bases from V and 1 from J, leaving 12 bases between them. The CDR3 covers 13 residues. Looked up from germline, CDR1 is SGHTA and CDR2 is FQGNSA. The CDR3 here is CAIRYMGTDTQYF. The CDR3 DNA follows: TGTGCCATCCGGTACATGGGCACAGATACGCAGTATTTT.

Many counts were recorded for this clonotype. J is TRBJ2-2 and V is TRBV5-1; TRBD1 matches at 7 bases. CDR1 and CDR2 from the germline V gene are SGHRS and YFSETQ. The V gene end was trimmed by 4 bases and the J gene end by 5 bases; junction bases not matched to a gene: 14. The CDR3 loop spans 17 amino acids. Here the CDR3 DNA reads TGCGCCAGCAGCCACCCGACAGGGATCACGATAACCGGGGAGCTGTTTTTT. Residues: CASSHPTGITITGELFF.

This clonotype was found many times. The rearrangement links TRBV20-1 to TRBJ1-1; D is ambiguous. Germline-derived CDR1 and CDR2 are DFQATT and SNEGSKA (reference sequence). Trimming took 0 bases from V and 1 from J, leaving 12 bases between them. The CDR3 length is 15 residues. In DNA form, the CDR3 reads TGCAGTGCTAGAGATGGTCCGTTATGGAACACTGAAGCTTTCTTT. This translates into CSARDGPLWNTEAFF.

This clonotype occurred many times. This chain links TRBV27 with TRBJ2-2, with TRBD1 identical over 10 bases. The V gene's germline CDR1 is MNHEY and CDR2 SMNVEV (reference sequence). The junction had 7 bases not matched to a gene; V was cut back by 10 bases and J by 2 bases. This CDR3 comprises 15 residues. The CDR3 spells CAIPGQGCNTGELFF. CDR3 nucleotide sequence: TGTGCCATCCCGGGACAGGGGTGTAACACCGGGGAGCTGTTTTTT.

Ten or more counts support this clonotype. Relative to the germline gene, one junction end is altered; a read error may explain this. V and J are TRBV4-3 and TRBJ1-5; no firm D call. The CDR3 is 13 residues long. From germline, CDR1 is LGHNA and CDR2 YSLEER. CDR3 protein: CASSQDRGQPQNF. CDR3 DNA: TGCGCCAGCAGCCAAGACAGAGGTCAGCCCCAGAATTTT.

This clonotype was found a few times. It may be a read error: a sequence one base away is much more abundant. This chain connects TRBV6-5 to TRBJ2-7; D is perhaps TRBD1 or TRBD2 (5 bases each). Germline V gene data show CDR1 as MNHEY and CDR2 as SVGAGI. Trimming took 5 bases from V and 2 from J, leaving 13 bases between them. The CDR3 length is 14 residues. This chain's CDR3 is CASSPRGKTYEQYF. In DNA, the CDR3 is TGTGCCAGCAGTCCCCGGGGCAAAACCTACGAGCAGTACTTC.

This clonotype was observed many times. The chain is built from TRBV20-1 and TRBJ2-3; 8 bases line up with TRBD1. V trimming: 6 bases; J trimming: 6 bases; junction bases outside the gene matches: 14. The CDR3 has 15 amino acids. Germline V CDR1 and CDR2: DFQATT, SNEGSKA (reference sequence). The DNA for the CDR3 is TGCAGTGCCGAGACAGGGGCAAACTCTCGGGATACGCAGTATTTT. Amino acid sequence: CSAETGANSRDTQYF.

A remark on this clonotype: Possible read error: a much larger clone is one base away. J is TRBJ2-1 and V is TRBV12-3 or TRBV12-4; no clear D. Trimming stripped 6 bases from V and 10 bases from J, with 13 bases between. This CDR3 contains 12 residues. The CDR3 loop reads CASSQRAEEQFF. CDR3 DNA: TGTGCCAGCAGCCAAAGGGCGGAAGAGCAGTTCTTC.